This passage covers 20 T cell receptor beta chains from one sample sequenced in a study of monozygotic twins with inflammatory bowel disease. For each CDR3 protein, TCRdb gives one entry from its re-call of the 5' RACE reads, without DNA. This sample lists approximately 120,000 distinct CDR3 sequences; its ten largest clones have roughly 12%. Sequencing was done on a sample of blood. The source of these receptors is a human donor with ulcerative colitis or Crohn's disease, or a healthy co-twin of an affected twin (not recorded which).

The V gene is TRBV12-3 or TRBV12-4, the J gene TRBJ2-3; TCRdb's assignment of TRBD2 cannot be checked, as there is no DNA. This CDR3 spans 14 amino acids. The CDR3 sequence: CASSFGGNTDTQYF.

The chain links TRBV7-6 to TRBJ1-2. This CDR3 has 15 residues. Germline CDR1 SGHVS, CDR2 FNYEAQ. The CDR3 loop reads CASSLVLGSDYGYTF.

The rearrangement links TRBV20-1 to TRBJ2-1; there is no DNA to check the TCRdb D call of TRBD1. The CDR3 consists of 14 residues. The germline V gene encodes CDR1 DFQATT and CDR2 SNEGSKA (reference sequence). CDR3 in amino acids: CSAPPLGSYNEQFF.

The chain recombines TRBV6-1 with TRBJ1-6; TCRdb calls TRBD1, which cannot be checked without DNA. CDR3 size: 15 residues. Germline CDR1 is MNHNS and CDR2 is SASEGT. This chain's CDR3 is CASSVAGHYNSPLHF.

The chain uses TRBV6-5 and TRBJ2-7; TCRdb's D call of TRBD1 is untestable without DNA. The germline V gene encodes CDR1 MNHEY and CDR2 SVGAGI. This CDR3 comprises 15 residues. CDR3 sequence reads: CASSSPGGATREQYF.

The CDR3 loop is CASSLQPAGANVLTF. The rearrangement joins TRBV11-2 to TRBJ2-6. The CDR3 length is 15 residues. The germline V gene has CDR1 SGHAT and CDR2 FQNNGV.

The chain has TRBV18 and TRBJ2-7; TCRdb outputs TRBD1, but without DNA this stays unchecked. This CDR3 has 15 residues. The germline V gene encodes CDR1 KGHSH and CDR2 LQKENI. The CDR3 sequence is CASSPRGQGSYEQYF.

The chain joins TRBV5-6 to TRBJ1-2; TCRdb reports TRBD1, a call that lacks DNA to check it against. Germline assignment: CDR1 SGHDT and CDR2 YYEEEE. The CDR3 has 18 residues. The CDR3 sequence: CASSPETRQGALGYGYTF.

The V gene is TRBV28, the J gene TRBJ1-5. Germline V gene sequence: CDR1 MDHEN, CDR2 SYDVKM. This CDR3 is 12 amino acids long. CDR3 region: CASRPSNQPQHF.

This sequence joins TRBV28 and TRBJ2-5; TCRdb names TRBD2, which stays unverified in the absence of DNA. The germline gives CDR1 MDHEN, CDR2 SYDVKM. The CDR3 covers 16 residues. The CDR3 loop reads CASSLTSGGYQETQYF.

The genes are TRBV28 and TRBJ1-4; checking the TCRdb D call of TRBD1 is not possible without DNA. The CDR3 covers 14 residues. Germline V gene sequence: CDR1 MDHEN, CDR2 SYDVKM. CDR3 region: CASNTGALVEKLFF.

This chain links TRBV27 with TRBJ1-5. The CDR3 covers 13 residues. In germline, CDR1 is MNHEY, CDR2 SMNVEV (reference sequence). CDR3 protein: CASAPRGNQPQHF.

This rearrangement joins TRBV30 to TRBJ1-6; TCRdb gives TRBD1 as the D gene, but with no DNA this cannot be confirmed. Germline V gives CDR1 GTSNPN, CDR2 SVGIG (reference sequence). The CDR3 length is 15 residues. CDR3 residues: CAWRQAAGQDPPLHF.

The rearrangement uses TRBV7-3 and TRBJ2-1; absent DNA, TCRdb's TRBD1 call cannot be checked. CDR1 and CDR2 from the germline V gene are SGHTA and FQGTGA. This CDR3 contains 15 residues. Here the CDR3 reads CASSPLGGPYNEQFF.

The J gene is TRBJ1-1, the V gene TRBV7-3; TCRdb lists TRBD1, though no DNA is available to test this call. Looked up from germline, CDR1 is SGHTA and CDR2 is FQGTGA. The CDR3 sequence is 15 residues long. The CDR3 protein is CASSLLGRGHTEAFF.

The V gene is TRBV6-5, the J gene TRBJ1-2; there is no DNA to check the TCRdb D call of TRBD1. From germline, CDR1 is MNHEY and CDR2 SVGAGI. The CDR3 length is 12 residues. The CDR3 protein is CASSRTGDGYTF.

V usage is TRBV7-2 and J usage is TRBJ2-3; TCRdb selects TRBD2, and the lack of DNA leaves this call unchecked. The CDR3 is made up of 14 amino acids. Per germline, CDR1 SGHTA and CDR2 FQGNSA. The CDR3 protein is CASSSGPIQDTQYF.

The chain recombines TRBV7-3 with TRBJ2-5. CDR1 and CDR2 from the germline V gene are SGHTA and FQGTGA. The CDR3 has 14 amino acids. CDR3 amino acids: CASSLNGGQETQYF.

The CDR3 region is CASSRGTEGNQPQHF. The rearrangement joins TRBV5-1 to TRBJ1-5; the TRBD1 assignment by TCRdb is unverifiable without DNA. The germline V gene encodes CDR1 SGHRS and CDR2 YFSETQ. The CDR3 has 15 residues.

The V gene is TRBV15, the J gene TRBJ2-5; TCRdb outputs TRBD2, but without DNA this stays unchecked. The CDR3 sequence is 16 residues long. Germline V CDR1 and CDR2: LNHNV, YYDKDF (reference sequence). CDR3 loop: CATSRDGRGYEETQYF. Looking up the rest from reference TRBV15 and TRBJ2-5 gives the full variable domain: DAMVIQNPRYQVTQFGKPVTLSCSQTLNHNVMYWYQQKSSQAPKLLFHYYDKDFNNEADTPDNFQSRRPNTSFCFLDIRSPGLGDTAMYLCATSRDGRGYEETQYFGPGTRLLVL.